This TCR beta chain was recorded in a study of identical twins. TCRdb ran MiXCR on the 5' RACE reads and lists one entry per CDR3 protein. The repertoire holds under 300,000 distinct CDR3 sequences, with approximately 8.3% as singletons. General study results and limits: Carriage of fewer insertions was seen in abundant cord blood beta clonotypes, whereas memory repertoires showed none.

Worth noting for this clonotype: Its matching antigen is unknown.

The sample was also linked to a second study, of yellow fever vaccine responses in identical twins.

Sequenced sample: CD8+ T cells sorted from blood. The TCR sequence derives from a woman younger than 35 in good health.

The CDR3 DNA follows: TGTGCCAGCAGCTCACGGGGTTGGGGGGCCCCTGAAGCTTTCTTT. It yields the protein CASSSRGWGAPEAFF. The gene calls are TRBV21-1 and TRBJ1-1; the table calls TRBD1, which could not be checked here. TRBV21-1 corresponds to a pseudogene. The CDR3 contains 15 residues.